Here is one TCR beta chain with its context. Its matching antigen is unknown. This entry is derived from a study of cytomegalovirus exposure and HLA in healthy donors. Looking at the study overall: In a later analysis, it was reported that the roughly 120 validation repertoires had been produced on the same platform as the roughly 700 repertoires belonging to the first cohort.

CDR3 length: 14 residues. V was pared by 2 bases and J by 5 bases, with 10 bases between. In germline, CDR1 is SGHTA, CDR2 FQGTGA. General observations from the study: Specific recognition of CMV antigens was confirmed in vitro for a few chains (all CMV-associated). The listing of fewer than 200 TCR beta chains classed them as cytomegalovirus-associated.

Separate from the approximately 700-subject first cohort was the roughly 120-subject validation cohort, to which the donors belonged. Some clones are missing from TCRdb's copy, which holds only in-frame ones; the method was immunoSEQ multiplex PCR. The sample has fewer than 150,000 clones, about 91% seen once; the top ten hold just under 8%. What was sequenced was PBMCs. The rearrangement links TRBV7-3 to TRBJ2-1; the D gene is possibly TRBD2 (6 bases). The receptor comes from a woman under 30 in good health and CMV-seropositive. DNA of the CDR3: TGTGCCAGCAGCTTATCGCGGGAAGACAATGAGCAGTTCTTC. Residues: CASSLSREDNEQFF.